This entry features one TCR beta chain sequence. No antigen is known for it. These data belong to a study of OX40 agonist ivuxolimab in advanced cancers. Study-wide background: The dose-escalation cohort had hepatocellular carcinoma, melanoma, renal cell or head and neck cancer.

V was trimmed by 4 bases and J by 4 bases, leaving 17 bases between them. Germline loops: CDR1 SGHNT, CDR2 YYREEE (reference sequence). The CDR3 runs to 15 residues. Measured with immunoSEQ multiplex PCR; TCRdb has only the in-frame clones, and not every one. The data hold tens of thousands of clones, with roughly nine tenths observed a single time. Broader study findings: Averaging showed that CD8+ T cells had more expanded clones than CD4+ did.

The sequences come from CD4+ or CD8+ T cells sorted from blood, collected in a trial of the OX40 agonist ivuxolimab. This chain joins TRBV5-4 and TRBJ1-1; tentatively, D is TRBD1 (5 bases). The TCR comes from an adult with an advanced solid tumor such as melanoma, head and neck, liver or kidney cancer. CDR3 sequence: CASSPSGVRGTEAFF. In DNA, the CDR3 is TGTGCCAGCAGCCCCTCGGGGGTAAGGGGCACTGAAGCTTTCTTT.